The entry that follows covers one T cell receptor (beta chain) sequence. The antigen remains unidentified. The data belong to a study of cytomegalovirus exposure and HLA in healthy donors. Study-wide findings and caveats: For most TCR beta V segments, an earlier analysis put the productive rate at about 87% or about 30% of the time. Trimming of TCR beta V- and J-genes showed a link, identified in a later analysis, to a missense DCLRE1C variant.

Unmatched junction bases numbered 2, after V lost 4 bases and J lost 6 bases. The CDR3 consists of 14 residues. Germline loops: CDR1 MNHNS, CDR2 SASEGT. 60 Vbeta and 13 Jbeta primers were used in PCR. Repertoires were generated with immunoSEQ multiplex PCR, while TCRdb's copy carries only in-frame clones and drops some. There are around 140,000 clones in the sample; 82% occur only once, and less than 3% lies in the top ten. The chain couples TRBV6-1 to TRBJ1-6; 8 nucleotides agree with TRBD1. This TCR derives from a male donor in good health and CMV-seronegative. Sample: PBMCs. CDR3 in DNA: TGTGCCAGCAGTGGGACAGGGTCTAATTCACCCCTCCACTTT. This encodes CASSGTGSNSPLHF.